Reported below is one T cell receptor (beta chain). The data stem from a study of blood T cell repertoires in COVID-19. TCRdb keeps only in-frame clones here, not all; method: immunoSEQ multiplex PCR. The repertoire holds about 210,000 clones, with approximately 88% as singletons. Sequencing used PBMCs or T cells enriched from blood (not recorded which). The source is a woman between 18 and 29 years old who had recovered from COVID-19.

CDR3 sequence: CASSSRTGIPSTDTQYF. CDR3 in DNA: TGTGCCAGCAGTTCCCGAACAGGGATACCTAGCACAGATACGCAGTATTTT. The chain uses TRBV27 and TRBJ2-3; weak D call: TRBD1 (6 bases). The germline gives CDR1 MNHEY, CDR2 SMNVEV (reference sequence). The CDR3 runs 17 residues. V gave up 4 bases and J gave up 0 bases, with 17 bases separating them.